These 17 T cell receptor beta chains came from one sample sequenced in a study of regulatory T cells in long-lasting Graves disease. As to time point: persistent/refractory GD, antithyroid drugs over 5 years with positive TRAb. The TCR library was prepared using RNA isolated from PBMCs. Arm-PCR of CDR3 regions and iRepertoire HTBI primers were the basis on which TCR beta libraries were built. TCRdb called the multiplex PCR reads again in MiXCR, with one record for every CDR3 protein. Here the sample spans some 470,000 distinct CDR3 sequences, approximately 21% being singletons. This sample comprised peripheral blood mononuclear cells (PBMCs), obtained when the disease was refractory, from a patient treated with antithyroid drugs. These receptors were obtained from a female donor with Graves disease.

Many counts were recorded for this clonotype. The rearrangement links TRBV28 to TRBJ2-7; D is possibly TRBD2 (5 bases). Germline V gives CDR1 MDHEN, CDR2 SYDVKM. The CDR3 has 14 residues. Trimming took off 4 bases at V and 3 bases at J, with 13 bases between the two ends. This CDR3 is CASSWGVPSYEQYF. In DNA, the CDR3 is TGTGCCAGCAGTTGGGGAGTCCCAAGCTACGAGCAGTACTTC.

The V and J genes are TRBV25-1 and TRBJ1-4; 7 nucleotides agree with TRBD1. The CDR3 is 15 amino acids. CDR1 is MGHDK, CDR2 SYGVNS, per germline. Trimming took 4 bases from V and 5 from J; bases not matched to a gene: 7. CDR3: CASSVRTGRNEKLFF. The CDR3 region has the DNA TGTGCCAGCAGTGTAAGGACAGGTCGAAATGAAAAACTGTTTTTT.

The chain couples TRBV5-1 to TRBJ2-3, with D perhaps TRBD1 (7 bases). Germline CDR1 and CDR2: SGHRS and YFSETQ. The V and J ends lost 4 bases and 2 bases respectively, with 17 bases between them. The CDR3 is 16 amino acids. DNA for the CDR3: TGCGCCAGCAGCCGCGGGGCAGGGGGAGACACAGATACGCAGTATTTT. It encodes CASSRGAGGDTDTQYF.

The chain joins TRBV4-1 to TRBJ2-7, with 10 bases aligning to TRBD2. The CDR3 sequence is 17 residues long. V lost 4 bases and J lost 4; bases outside the gene matches: 13. Germline CDR1 reads MGHRA; CDR2 reads YSYEKL. CDR3 nucleotides: TGCGCCAGCAGCCCTTATGGACTAGCGGTTGTCAATTACGAGCAGTACTTC. Encoded protein: CASSPYGLAVVNYEQYF.

V usage is TRBV12-3 or TRBV12-4 and J usage is TRBJ2-1, with a weak D call TRBD1 (6 bases). The CDR3 has 13 amino acids. Trimming stripped 5 bases from V and 8 bases from J, with 13 bases between. The CDR3 here is CASSLDRAYEQFF. Here the CDR3 DNA reads TGTGCCAGCAGTCTGGACAGAGCCTATGAGCAGTTCTTC.

This clonotype was observed at least ten times. The chain is built from TRBV3-1 and TRBJ1-6; D gene unclear. The germline V and J ends were trimmed by 4 bases and 8 bases, with 12 bases remaining between them. Looked up from germline, CDR1 is LGHDT and CDR2 is YNNKEL (reference sequence). This CDR3 spans 14 amino acids. In nucleotides, the CDR3 is TGTGCCAGCAGCCTCGCGCGAGGAGATTCACCCCTCCACTTT. This translates into CASSLARGDSPLHF.

This clonotype occurred a few times. The chain has TRBV25-1 and TRBJ1-2; D unresolved. This CDR3 is built from 13 residues. The V gene's germline CDR1 is MGHDK and CDR2 SYGVNS. Trimming took 1 base from V and 5 from J, leaving 8 bases between them. CDR3 sequence reads: CASSESTPYGYTF. In DNA form, the CDR3 reads TGTGCCAGCAGTGAATCAACCCCATATGGCTACACCTTC.

This clonotype has a handful of counts. V gene TRBV7-9 combines with J gene TRBJ1-1, with D uncertain. The CDR3 covers 15 residues. The V gene's germline CDR1 is SEHNR and CDR2 FQNEAQ (reference sequence). The V gene lost 3 bases and the J gene lost 2 bases, with 13 bases spanning the gap. In DNA form, the CDR3 reads TGTGCCAGCAGCTTTTCCGACATCGGTAACACTGAAGCTTTCTTT. Protein sequence: CASSFSDIGNTEAFF. Together with reference TRBV7-9 and TRBJ1-1, the CDR3 gives the full variable domain: DTGVSQNPRHKITKRGQNVTFRCDPISEHNRLYWYRQTLGQGPEFLTYFQNEAQLEKSRLLSDRFSAERPKGSFSTLEIQRTEQGDSAMYLCASSFSDIGNTEAFFGQGTRLTVV.

This clonotype showed up many times. This rearrangement joins TRBV3-1 to TRBJ2-7; TRBD1 is a possible D gene (5 bases). Trimming took 0 bases from V and 4 from J, leaving 13 bases between them. CDR1 LGHDT and CDR2 YNNKEL come from the germline V gene (reference sequence). The CDR3 runs 15 residues. The CDR3 sequence: CASSQDDNRWYEQYF. The CDR3 DNA is TGTGCCAGCAGCCAAGATGATAACAGGTGGTACGAGCAGTACTTC.

The chain recombines TRBV20-1 with TRBJ2-1; possible D gene TRBD2, 5 bases. The V gene lost 1 base and the J gene lost 2 bases, with 12 bases spanning the gap. CDR1 DFQATT and CDR2 SNEGSKA come from the germline V gene (reference sequence). The CDR3 sequence is 15 residues long. The DNA of the CDR3 is TGCAGTGCTAGAGTCCGCGACTACCCCTACAATGAGCAGTTCTTC. It yields the protein CSARVRDYPYNEQFF.

This clonotype was detected many times. This sequence joins TRBV28 and TRBJ1-5; weak D call: TRBD1 (5 bases). This CDR3 is 14 amino acids long. Germline V CDR1 and CDR2: MDHEN, SYDVKM. With 8 bases removed from V and 0 bases from J, the gap between germline ends came to 11 bases. Here the CDR3 reads CASGWGGSNQPQHF. The DNA for the CDR3 is TGTGCCAGCGGTTGGGGGGGTAGCAATCAGCCCCAGCATTTT.

The rearrangement links TRBV24-1 to TRBJ1-2; no firm D call. The CDR3 is made up of 14 amino acids. Germline loops: CDR1 KGHDR, CDR2 SFDVKD. Trimming shortened V by 3 bases and J by 2 bases, and 9 bases separated the two germline ends. The CDR3 here is CATSDPAGNYGYTF. CDR3 coding DNA: TGTGCCACCAGTGATCCCGCCGGGAACTATGGCTACACCTTC.

Comments on this clonotype: An end of the junction does not agree with germline; a read error may underlie this. The chain links TRBV2 to TRBJ2-7; the D gene is possibly TRBD2 (6 bases). CDR3 length: 14 residues. Germline V gene lookup returns CDR1 SNHLY and CDR2 FYNNEI. The CDR3 region has the DNA TGTGCCAGCGGGGGGAGACTAAGTACCTACGAGCAGTACTTT. It encodes CASGGRLSTYEQYF.

This clonotype came up a few times. V is TRBV20-1 and J is TRBJ2-2; 12 bases agree with TRBD1. The CDR3 sequence is 15 residues long. V lost 4 bases to trimming and J lost 3 bases; unmatched junction nucleotides: 3. CDR1 and CDR2 (germline): DFQATT, SNEGSKA (reference sequence). Written as DNA, the CDR3 is TGCAGTGCTACGGGACAGGGGGCTGACACCGGGGAGCTGTTTTTT. It is translated as CSATGQGADTGELFF.

The DNA of the CDR3 is TGTGCCAGCAGTCTCGGACCCCAGTCCTACGAGCAGTACTTC. Amino acid sequence: CASSLGPQSYEQYF. This rearrangement joins TRBV28 to TRBJ2-7; D is undetermined. Trimming stripped 5 bases from V and 1 base from J, with 12 bases between. The CDR3 is made up of 14 amino acids. The germline CDR1 and CDR2 sequences are MDHEN and SYDVKM.

The sample holds a few counts of this clonotype. This chain links TRBV20-1 with TRBJ1-1; D remains ambiguous. The CDR3 is 12 residues long. The ends were cut back, 2 bases at V and 6 bases at J, with 10 bases in the middle. Germline V CDR1 and CDR2: DFQATT, SNEGSKA (reference sequence). DNA for the CDR3: TGCAGTGCTAGATACAGTAGTTCTGAAGCTTTCTTT. It encodes CSARYSSSEAFF.

This clonotype was picked up many times. The J gene is TRBJ1-2, the V gene TRBV6-1, with TRBD1 matching over 8 bases. The CDR3 runs 13 residues. The germline CDR1 and CDR2 sequences are MNHNS and SASEGT. V lost 8 bases and J lost 5; bases outside the gene matches: 7. CDR3 coding DNA: TGTGCCAGCCGACAGGGGTCGGAGTATGGCTACACCTTC. This codes for CASRQGSEYGYTF.